This T cell receptor (beta chain) emerged from a study of early T cells in non-severe SARS-CoV-2 infection. The study's findings and limits: The study's VDJdb matching favored anti-spike CD8 responses and missed private and CD4 specificities.

At least ten counts were recorded for this clonotype. Its target is not known. Germline CDR1 and CDR2: SGHDT and YYEEEE. V lost 3 bases, J lost 6 bases, and 6 bases stayed unmatched. The CDR3 covers 14 residues. Separate cDNA molecules each had unique molecular identifiers attached to them. One entry per CDR3 protein results from TCRdb running MiXCR on the 5' RACE reads. This sample carries 20,000 to 25,000 distinct CDR3 sequences, roughly 5.3% of them seen once, and the ten largest clones take over 8.5%. The sequencing sample was made of whole blood. The sequence derives from an adult who was a healthcare worker with PCR-confirmed SARS-CoV-2 infection or an uninfected control (not recorded which). The gene calls are TRBV5-6 and TRBJ2-3; 8 nucleotides match TRBD2. The CDR3 protein is CASSSAGGGDTQYF. The CDR3 nucleotides are TGTGCCAGCAGCTCGGCGGGAGGTGGGGATACGCAGTATTTT.